The next 27 T cell receptor beta chains were all read from a single sample in a study of cytomegalovirus exposure and HLA in healthy donors. The primer mix had 60 Vbeta and 13 Jbeta primers. Repertoires were generated with immunoSEQ multiplex PCR, while TCRdb's copy carries only in-frame clones and drops some. The table shows around 170,000 clones, with approximately 83% occurring only once. Sequenced: PBMCs. The receptors were sampled from a young woman in good health and CMV-seronegative.

This clone was observed a handful of times. The chain has TRBV6-1 and TRBJ1-2, with D uncertain. Trimming took 6 bases from V and 3 from J, leaving 5 bases between them. Germline V gene data show CDR1 as MNHNS and CDR2 as SASEGT. The CDR3 has 11 amino acids. For the CDR3, the DNA is TGTGCCAGCAGCCTCGACTATGGCTACACCTTC. Protein: CASSLDYGYTF.

This clone is a singleton in its sample. V usage is TRBV6-5 and J usage is TRBJ1-1, with 7 bases identical to TRBD1. The CDR3 covers 15 residues. Germline V CDR1 and CDR2: MNHEY, SVGAGI. The V and J ends lost 6 bases and 1 base, in that order; junction bases with no gene match: 8. CDR3 amino acids: CASRKNRQGNTEAFF. CDR3 coding DNA: TGTGCCAGCAGAAAAAACCGACAGGGGAACACTGAAGCTTTCTTT.

The chain employs TRBV19 and TRBJ2-7; perhaps TRBD1 as D (5 bases). Between the trimmed V and J ends, which lost 5 bases and 1 base, there was a span of 9 bases. The CDR3 runs to 13 residues. CDR1 is LNHDA, CDR2 SQIVND, per germline (reference sequence). CDR3 nucleotide sequence: TGTGCCAGTAGTCTCAAGGGGTCCTACGAGCAGTACTTC. It specifies CASSLKGSYEQYF.

The chain joins TRBV19 to TRBJ2-1; 10 bases line up with TRBD1. The CDR3 is 18 residues long. V shed 4 bases, J shed 3 bases, and the junction held 12 bases outside the gene matches. In germline, CDR1 is LNHDA, CDR2 SQIVND (reference sequence). CDR3: CASSTLTLGQGDYNEQFF. The CDR3 DNA reads as TGTGCCAGTAGTACTTTAACTCTAGGACAGGGGGACTACAATGAGCAGTTCTTC. Full variable domain (rest looked up from reference TRBV19 and TRBJ2-1): DGGITQSPKYLFRKEGQNVTLSCEQNLNHDAMYWYRQDPGQGLRLIYYSQIVNDFQKGDIAEGYSVSREKKESFPLTVTSAQKNPTAFYLCASSTLTLGQGDYNEQFFGPGTRLTVL.

The V and J genes are TRBV30 and TRBJ1-2; perhaps TRBD1 as D (6 bases). This CDR3 region has 13 residues. The germline CDR1 and CDR2 sequences are GTSNPN and SVGIG (reference sequence). The ends were cut back, 1 base at V and 8 bases at J, with 14 bases in the middle. The CDR3 spells CAWSETGEGGYTF. In DNA form, the CDR3 reads TGTGCCTGGAGTGAGACAGGCGAGGGAGGCTACACCTTC.

The chain carries TRBV5-8 and TRBJ2-5, with D perhaps TRBD1 (6 bases). The V end lost 0 bases, the J end lost 0 bases, and 12 bases lay between the germline ends. CDR3 length: 16 amino acids. Germline V gene lookup returns CDR1 SGHTS and CDR2 YDEGEE. CDR3 bases: TGTGCCAGCAGCTTGGCTGGCAGGGGATACCAAGAGACCCAGTACTTC. Protein product: CASSLAGRGYQETQYF.

This clone was found many times. The chain carries TRBV14 and TRBJ1-2; D is undetermined. The CDR3 sequence is 14 residues long. CDR1 and CDR2 (germline): SGHDN, FVKESK. Between the trimmed V and J ends, which lost 4 bases and 8 bases, there was a span of 17 bases. This chain's CDR3 is CASSLRSHPGGYTF. DNA for the CDR3: TGTGCCAGCAGCCTCAGGTCACACCCGGGAGGCTACACCTTC. Full variable domain (outside the CDR3, taken from reference TRBV14 and TRBJ1-2): EAGVTQFPSHSVIEKGQTVTLRCDPISGHDNLYWYRRVMGKEIKFLLHFVKESKQDESGMPNNRFLAERTGGTYSTLKVQPAELEDSGVYFCASSLRSHPGGYTFGSGTRLTVV.

The chain's CDR3 is CASSLWQAHEQYF. Written as DNA, the CDR3 is TGTGCCAGCAGCTTGTGGCAGGCCCACGAGCAGTACTTC. The chain uses TRBV13 and TRBJ2-7; D gene unclear. The germline V gene encodes CDR1 PRHDT and CDR2 FYEKMQ (reference sequence). The CDR3 totals 13 residues. V gave up 3 bases and J gave up 5 bases, with 11 bases separating them.

This clone appeared a single time. The J gene is TRBJ2-1, the V gene TRBV5-4, with 8 nucleotides matching TRBD2. The CDR3 length is 19 residues. The germline V gene has CDR1 SGHNT and CDR2 YYREEE (reference sequence). V was clipped by 0 bases and J by 0 bases; unmatched bases: 11. DNA for the CDR3: TGTGCCAGCAGCTTGGCCGCGGGGAGCGGGGGACTCTCCTACAATGAGCAGTTCTTC. Its protein is CASSLAAGSGGLSYNEQFF.

This sequence joins TRBV6-5 and TRBJ2-2, with 9 bases fitting TRBD1. CDR3 length equals 13 residues. CDR1 and CDR2 (germline): MNHEY, SVGAGI. The J segment lost 6 bases and the V segment lost 6 bases, leaving 2 bases of the junction unmatched. This chain's CDR3 is CASSRQGAGELFF. CDR3 bases: TGTGCCAGCAGCCGACAGGGGGCCGGGGAGCTGTTTTTT.

The chain couples TRBV7-2 to TRBJ2-3; D not resolved. The CDR3 has 12 amino acids. Germline CDR1 reads SGHTA; CDR2 reads FQGNSA. Trimming took 5 bases from V and 8 from J, leaving 11 bases between them. As DNA, the CDR3 is TGTGCCAGCAGCCCGCGACAAGGTACGCAGTATTTT. It specifies CASSPRQGTQYF.

The J gene is TRBJ2-3, the V gene TRBV7-9, with no clear D. Germline lookup yields CDR1 SEHNR and CDR2 FQNEAQ (reference sequence). The CDR3 loop spans 11 amino acids. V lost 4 bases to trimming and J lost 4 bases, with 3 bases between them. The CDR3 nucleotides read TGTGCCAGCAGCTCATCAGATACGCAGTATTTT. Amino acids: CASSSSDTQYF.

As DNA, the CDR3 is TGCGCCAGCAGCTTATGGCCTGGGGAGTACGAGCAGTACTTC. It translates to CASSLWPGEYEQYF. The chain combines TRBV5-1 with TRBJ2-7; maybe TRBD2 (5 bases). V lost 2 bases and J lost 4, with 13 bases in between. The CDR3 is 14 amino acids. Germline V CDR1 and CDR2: SGHRS, YFSETQ.

A word on this clone: The junction departs from the called germline gene at one end, perhaps through a read error. The gene calls are TRBV19 and TRBJ2-5, with 11 bases that match TRBD1. Germline V CDR1 and CDR2: LNHDA, SQIVND (reference sequence). The CDR3 is 16 residues long. The CDR3 is CASSRRLGQGEEAQYF. The CDR3 region has the DNA TGTGCCAGTAGTAGGCGTTTGGGACAGGGGGAAGAGGCCCAGTACTTC. Complete variable domain (other parts from reference TRBV19 and TRBJ2-5): DGGITQSPKYLFRKEGQNVTLSCEQNLNHDAMYWYRQDPGQGLRLIYYSQIVNDFQKGDIAEGYSVSREKKESFPLTVTSAQKNPTAFYLCASSRRLGQGEEAQYFGPGTRLLVL.

The chain carries TRBV21-1 and TRBJ1-1; the table names TRBD1, a call not compared with the DNA. TRBV21-1 is marked as a pseudogene. This CDR3 has 17 residues. The CDR3 DNA sequence: TGTGCCAGCGAAAGGGACAGCGACCTGATAGTAGACACTGAAGCTTTCTTT. Protein sequence: CASERDSDLIVDTEAFF.

The chain carries TRBV7-9 and TRBJ1-4, with TRBD1 matching over 8 bases. Germline CDR1 reads SEHNR; CDR2 reads FQNEAQ (reference sequence). Losses at the gene ends were 4 bases for V and 7 bases for J; bases not matched to a gene: 5. The CDR3 length is 14 residues. In nucleotides, the CDR3 is TGTGCCAGCAGCTACCAGGGGGCTCGTGAAAAACTGTTTTTT. It is translated as CASSYQGAREKLFF. The variable domain in full, completed from reference TRBV7-9 and TRBJ1-4, reads DTGVSQNPRHKITKRGQNVTFRCDPISEHNRLYWYRQTLGQGPEFLTYFQNEAQLEKSRLLSDRFSAERPKGSFSTLEIQRTEQGDSAMYLCASSYQGAREKLFFGSGTQLSVL.

The gene calls are TRBV5-1 and TRBJ2-6; the match to TRBD1 covers 7 bases. Germline V lookup: CDR1 SGHRS, CDR2 YFSETQ. CDR3 size: 17 residues. The V and J ends lost 0 bases and 3 bases, in that order; junction bases with no gene match: 6. The CDR3 nucleotides read TGCGCCAGCAGCTTGGGAGGACAGGTTTTTGGGGCCAACGTCCTGACTTTC. Protein product: CASSLGGQVFGANVLTF.

The rearrangement joins TRBV11-3 to TRBJ2-2; 10 bases fit TRBD1. V gave up 8 bases and J gave up 7 bases; unmatched junction bases: 10. This CDR3 is 15 amino acids long. Germline V CDR1 and CDR2: SGHNT, YENEEA. CDR3 nucleotide sequence: TGTGCCAGCGGACTCTTGACAGGGGGCATCGGGGAGCTGTTTTTT. This encodes CASGLLTGGIGELFF.

This chain uses TRBV27 with TRBJ2-1; TRBD2 agrees at 9 bases. CDR1 and CDR2 from the germline V gene are MNHEY and SMNVEV (reference sequence). With V trimmed by 4 bases and J by 6 bases, 10 bases remained unmatched. The CDR3 has 16 residues. The CDR3 sequence: CASSYVSGTSRNEQFF. In nucleotides, the CDR3 is TGTGCCAGCAGTTACGTCTCCGGGACTAGCCGCAATGAGCAGTTCTTC.

The chain joins TRBV11-2 to TRBJ2-7, with 8 bases that match TRBD1. The V segment lost 3 bases and the J segment 5 bases; nucleotides outside the gene matches: 0. Germline CDR1 is SGHAT and CDR2 is FQNNGV. The CDR3 spans 12 residues. In DNA form, the CDR3 reads TGTGCCAGCAGCTTGACAGGGGACGAGCAGTACTTC. Translated, it gives CASSLTGDEQYF.

The count of this clone is one. The V call is TRBV2, the J call TRBJ2-2; D is ambiguous. The CDR3 has 13 residues. Trimming cost V 0 bases and J 7 bases, with 6 bases left between them. Germline V lookup: CDR1 SNHLY, CDR2 FYNNEI. The CDR3 DNA is TGTGCCAGCAGTGAAGCGCTAGGCGGGGAGCTGTTTTTT. Translating gives CASSEALGGELFF.

This chain links TRBV4-2 with TRBJ2-1, with D perhaps TRBD2 (6 bases). With 0 bases removed from V and 0 bases from J, the gap between germline ends came to 9 bases. The CDR3 runs 16 residues. The V gene's germline CDR1 is LGHNA and CDR2 YNFKEQ. The CDR3 here is CASSQEVGSSYNEQFF. The CDR3 region has the DNA TGTGCCAGCAGCCAAGAAGTCGGGAGCTCCTACAATGAGCAGTTCTTC.

This chain joins TRBV6-5 and TRBJ1-5; the D is unclear. The CDR3 contains 14 residues. The ends were cut back, 0 bases at V and 6 bases at J, with 9 bases in the middle. Germline CDR1 reads MNHEY; CDR2 reads SVGAGI. The CDR3 DNA is TGTGCCAGCAGTTACTCGATCGGGAGTCAGCCCCAGCATTTT. Translating gives CASSYSIGSQPQHF.

The rearrangement joins TRBV19 to TRBJ1-2, with TRBD1 matching over 10 bases. Trimming cost V 6 bases and J 3 bases; bases outside gene matches: 4. Germline V lookup: CDR1 LNHDA, CDR2 SQIVND (reference sequence). The CDR3 length is 14 residues. The CDR3 is CASRTGGADYGYTF. CDR3 bases: TGTGCCAGTAGGACAGGGGGCGCGGACTATGGCTACACCTTC. The whole variable domain, filled in from reference TRBV19 and TRBJ1-2, reads DGGITQSPKYLFRKEGQNVTLSCEQNLNHDAMYWYRQDPGQGLRLIYYSQIVNDFQKGDIAEGYSVSREKKESFPLTVTSAQKNPTAFYLCASRTGGADYGYTFGSGTRLTVV.

The rearrangement links TRBV19 to TRBJ1-5; weak D call: TRBD1 (5 bases). This CDR3 spans 13 amino acids. Trimming removed 5 bases from V and 4 bases from J, with 9 bases in between. From germline, CDR1 is LNHDA and CDR2 SQIVND (reference sequence). The CDR3, as DNA: TGTGCCAGTAGTGCCCAGGGTAATCAGCCCCAGCATTTT. As protein: CASSAQGNQPQHF.

V usage is TRBV12-5 and J usage is TRBJ1-1; D might be TRBD1 (6 bases). Germline assignment: CDR1 LGHNT and CDR2 FRNRAP. The ends were cut back, 2 bases at V and 6 bases at J, with 13 bases in the middle. This CDR3 has 14 residues. CDR3 region: CASGLPYRVSEAFF. CDR3 nucleotide sequence: TGTGCTAGTGGTTTGCCATACAGGGTCTCTGAAGCTTTCTTT.

This clone was seen only a few times. The J gene is TRBJ1-4, the V gene TRBV29-1, with a tentative D call TRBD1 (6 bases). The germline gives CDR1 SQVTM, CDR2 ANQGSEA. Trimming stripped 4 bases from V and 8 bases from J, with 8 bases between. The CDR3 covers 11 residues. DNA for the CDR3: TGCAGCGTTGCCAGGGGAGAAAAACTGTTTTTT. It specifies CSVARGEKLFF.